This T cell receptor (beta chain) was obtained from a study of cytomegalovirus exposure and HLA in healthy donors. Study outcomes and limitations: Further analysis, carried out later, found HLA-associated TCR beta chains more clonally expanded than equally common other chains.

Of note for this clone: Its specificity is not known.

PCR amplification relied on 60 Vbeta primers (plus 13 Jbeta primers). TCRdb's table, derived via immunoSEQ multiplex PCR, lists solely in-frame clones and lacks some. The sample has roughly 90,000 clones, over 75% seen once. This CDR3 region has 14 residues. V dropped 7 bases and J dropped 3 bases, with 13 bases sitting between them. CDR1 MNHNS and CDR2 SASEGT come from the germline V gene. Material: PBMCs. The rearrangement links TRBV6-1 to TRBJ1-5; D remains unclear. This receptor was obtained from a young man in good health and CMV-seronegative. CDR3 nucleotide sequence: TGTGCCAGCATGCTCGGCCAGGTCAATCAGCCCCAGCATTTT. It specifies CASMLGQVNQPQHF.